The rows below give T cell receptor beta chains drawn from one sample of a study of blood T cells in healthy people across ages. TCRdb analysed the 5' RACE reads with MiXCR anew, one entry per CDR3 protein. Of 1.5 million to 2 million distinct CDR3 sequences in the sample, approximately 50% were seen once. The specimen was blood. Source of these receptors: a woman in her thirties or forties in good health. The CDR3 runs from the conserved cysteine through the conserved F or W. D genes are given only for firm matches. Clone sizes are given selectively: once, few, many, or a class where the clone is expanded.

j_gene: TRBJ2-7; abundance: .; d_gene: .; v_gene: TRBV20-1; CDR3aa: CSARDWTPGLRTYEQYF; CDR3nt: TGCAGTGCTAGAGATTGGACCCCGGGACTCAGGACCTACGAGCAGTACTTC
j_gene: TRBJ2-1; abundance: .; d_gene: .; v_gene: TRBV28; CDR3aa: CASSFPRGSSYSEQFF; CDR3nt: TGTGCCAGCAGTTTCCCGAGGGGGAGCTCCTACAGTGAGCAGTTCTTC
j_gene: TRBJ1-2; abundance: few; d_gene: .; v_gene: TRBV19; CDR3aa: CATHPEQGHGYTF; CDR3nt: TGTGCCACCCATCCGGAACAGGGTCATGGCTACACCTTC
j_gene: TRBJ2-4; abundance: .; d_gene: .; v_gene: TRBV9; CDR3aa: CASSVGTLAKNIQYF; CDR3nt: TGTGCCAGCAGCGTGGGGACATTAGCCAAAAACATTCAGTACTTC
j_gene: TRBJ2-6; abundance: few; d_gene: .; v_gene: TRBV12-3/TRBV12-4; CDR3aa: CASSLDGRSSGANVLTF; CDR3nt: TGTGCCAGCAGTTTAGACGGCAGAAGCTCTGGGGCCAACGTCCTGACTTTC
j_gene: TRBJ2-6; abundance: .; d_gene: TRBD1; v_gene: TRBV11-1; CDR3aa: CASSTGKVGDRGSSGANVLTF; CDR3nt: TGTGCCAGCAGCACAGGAAAAGTCGGGGACAGGGGTTCCTCTGGGGCCAACGTCCTGACTTTC
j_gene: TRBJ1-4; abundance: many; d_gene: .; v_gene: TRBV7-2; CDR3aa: CASSLGVSGTNEKLFF; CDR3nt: TGTGCCAGCAGCTTAGGAGTTTCAGGGACCAATGAAAAACTGTTTTTT
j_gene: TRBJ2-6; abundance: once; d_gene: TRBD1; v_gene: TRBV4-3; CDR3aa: CASSQKNQGAGANVLTF; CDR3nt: TGCGCCAGCAGCCAAAAGAATCAGGGGGCCGGGGCCAACGTCCTGACTTTC
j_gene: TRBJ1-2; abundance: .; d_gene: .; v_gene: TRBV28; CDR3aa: CASSLRHFLNGYTF; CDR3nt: TGTGCCAGCAGTTTGAGACACTTCCTAAATGGCTACACCTTC
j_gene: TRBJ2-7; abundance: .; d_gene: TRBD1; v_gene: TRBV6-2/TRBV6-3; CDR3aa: CASSPRQGPNEQYF; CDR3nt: TGTGCCAGCAGTCCCCGACAGGGGCCAAACGAGCAGTACTTC
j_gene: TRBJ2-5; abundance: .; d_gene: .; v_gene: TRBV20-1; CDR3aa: CSARISQGQYF; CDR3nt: TGCAGTGCTAGGATCAGTCAAGGGCAGTACTTC
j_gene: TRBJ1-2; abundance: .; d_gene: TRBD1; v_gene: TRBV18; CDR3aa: CASSLYRDRKSDYGYTF; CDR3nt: TGTGCCAGCTCATTATACCGGGACAGGAAAAGTGACTATGGCTACACCTTC
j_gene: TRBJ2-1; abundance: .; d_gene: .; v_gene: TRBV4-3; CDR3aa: CASSQDRVGRDNEQFF; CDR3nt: TGCGCCAGCAGCCAAGATCGGGTGGGGAGAGACAATGAGCAGTTCTTC
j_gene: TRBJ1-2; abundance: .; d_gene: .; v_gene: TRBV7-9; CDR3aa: CASSLAQGGYTF; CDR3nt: TGTGCCAGCAGCTTAGCGCAGGGAGGCTACACCTTC
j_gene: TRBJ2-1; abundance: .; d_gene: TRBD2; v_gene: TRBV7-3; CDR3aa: CASSFLGTRKFF; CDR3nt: TGTGCCAGCAGCTTCCTCGGGACTAGAAAGTTCTTC
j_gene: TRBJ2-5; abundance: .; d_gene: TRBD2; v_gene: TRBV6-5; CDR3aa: CASSWASGFREQYF; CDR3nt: TGTGCCAGCAGTTGGGCTAGCGGGTTTCGGGAGCAGTACTTC
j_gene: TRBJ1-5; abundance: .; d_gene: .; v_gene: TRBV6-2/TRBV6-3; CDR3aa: CASSYPQANSNQPQHF; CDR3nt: TGTGCCAGCAGTTACCCCCAGGCCAATAGCAATCAGCCCCAGCATTTT
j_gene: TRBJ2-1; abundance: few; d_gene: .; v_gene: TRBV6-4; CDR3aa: CASSDSETGNYNEQFF; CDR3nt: TGTGCCAGCAGTGACTCAGAGACAGGTAACTACAATGAGCAGTTCTTC
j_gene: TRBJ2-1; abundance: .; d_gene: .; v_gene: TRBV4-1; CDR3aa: CASSLIESSSYNEQFF; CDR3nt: TGCGCCAGCAGCCTCATTGAGTCGAGCTCCTACAATGAGCAGTTCTTC
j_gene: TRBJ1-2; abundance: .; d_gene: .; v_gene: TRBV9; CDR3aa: CASSVKRSTF; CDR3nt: TGTGCCAGCAGCGTAAAGAGATCCACCTTC
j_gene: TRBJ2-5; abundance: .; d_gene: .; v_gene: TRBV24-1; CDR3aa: CATSALDKTETQYF; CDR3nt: TGTGCCACCAGTGCTTTGGACAAAACTGAGACCCAGTACTTC
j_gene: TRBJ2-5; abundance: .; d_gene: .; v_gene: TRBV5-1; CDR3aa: CASSSAAGRETQYF; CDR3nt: TGCGCCAGCAGCTCGGCGGCAGGGAGGGAGACCCAGTACTTC
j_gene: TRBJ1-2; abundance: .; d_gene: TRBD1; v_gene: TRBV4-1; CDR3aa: CASSQVRGDRDVRTF; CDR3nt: TGCGCCAGCAGCCAAGTTAGAGGGGACAGGGATGTTCGCACCTTC
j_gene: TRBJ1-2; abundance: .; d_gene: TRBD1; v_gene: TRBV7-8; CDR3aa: CAFRTGTNYGYTF; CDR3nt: TGTGCCTTTCGGACAGGGACTAACTATGGCTACACCTTC
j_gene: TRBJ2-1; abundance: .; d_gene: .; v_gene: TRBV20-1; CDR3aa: CSAKFQSSYNEQFF; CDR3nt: TGCAGTGCTAAGTTTCAGAGCTCCTACAATGAGCAGTTCTTC
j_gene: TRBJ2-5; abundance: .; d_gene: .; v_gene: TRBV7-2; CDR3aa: CASSGGTAETQYF; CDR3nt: TGTGCCAGCAGCGGCGGGACGGCAGAGACCCAGTACTTC
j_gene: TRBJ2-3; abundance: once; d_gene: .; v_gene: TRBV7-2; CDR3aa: CASSFSRGAPTNTQYF; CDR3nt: TGTGCCAGCAGCTTCTCGAGGGGCGCTCCCACGAATACGCAGTATTTT
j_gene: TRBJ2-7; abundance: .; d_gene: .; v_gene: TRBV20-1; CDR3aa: CSARFQGGTYEQYF; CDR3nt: TGCAGTGCTAGGTTTCAGGGGGGAACCTACGAGCAGTACTTC
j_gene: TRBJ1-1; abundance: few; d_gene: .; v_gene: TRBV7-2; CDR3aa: CASSRDTQNTEAFF; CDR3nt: TGTGCCAGCAGCCGGGACACGCAGAACACTGAAGCTTTCTTT
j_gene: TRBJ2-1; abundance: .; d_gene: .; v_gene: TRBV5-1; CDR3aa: CASSAPFYDEQFF; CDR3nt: TGCGCCAGCAGCGCCCCGTTCTACGATGAGCAGTTCTTC
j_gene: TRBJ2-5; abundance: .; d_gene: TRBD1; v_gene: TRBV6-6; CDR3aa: CASTTQGPQYF; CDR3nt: TGTGCCAGCACTACACAGGGGCCCCAGTACTTC
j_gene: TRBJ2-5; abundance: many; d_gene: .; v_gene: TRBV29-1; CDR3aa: CSVESGGETQYF; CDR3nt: TGCAGCGTTGAGTCCGGGGGAGAGACCCAGTACTTC
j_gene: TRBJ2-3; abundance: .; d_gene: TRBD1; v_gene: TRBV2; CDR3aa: CASSRDRSPTDTQYF; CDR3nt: TGTGCCAGCAGCCGGGACAGATCCCCCACAGATACGCAGTATTTT
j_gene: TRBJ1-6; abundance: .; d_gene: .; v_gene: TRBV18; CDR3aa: CASSQGGSASPLHF; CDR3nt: TGTGCCAGCTCACAGGGGGGTAGTGCTTCACCCCTCCACTTT
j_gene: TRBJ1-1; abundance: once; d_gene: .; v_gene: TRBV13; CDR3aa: CASSFLGKGGPNTEAFF; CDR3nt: TGTGCCAGCAGCTTTTTGGGCAAGGGGGGCCCTAACACTGAAGCTTTCTTT
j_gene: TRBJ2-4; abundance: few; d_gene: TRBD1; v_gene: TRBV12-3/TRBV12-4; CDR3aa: CASSPRQGRAKNIQYF; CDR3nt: TGTGCCAGCAGTCCCAGACAGGGTCGGGCCAAAAACATTCAGTACTTC
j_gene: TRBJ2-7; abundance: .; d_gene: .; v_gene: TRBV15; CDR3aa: CATSRDEGDEQYF; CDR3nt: TGTGCCACCAGCAGAGATGAGGGAGACGAGCAGTACTTC
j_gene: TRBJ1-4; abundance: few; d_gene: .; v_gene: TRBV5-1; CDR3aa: CASSFGSIGQSEKLFF; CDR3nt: TGCGCCAGCAGCTTTGGGAGTATCGGGCAGTCTGAAAAACTGTTTTTT
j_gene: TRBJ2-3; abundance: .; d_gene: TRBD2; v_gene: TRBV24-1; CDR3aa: CATSRDYPDTQYF; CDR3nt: TGTGCCACCAGTCGGGACTACCCAGATACGCAGTATTTT
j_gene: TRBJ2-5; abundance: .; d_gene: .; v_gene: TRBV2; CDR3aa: CASRTDRLHEQYF; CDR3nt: TGTGCCAGCAGGACGGACAGATTACATGAGCAGTACTTC
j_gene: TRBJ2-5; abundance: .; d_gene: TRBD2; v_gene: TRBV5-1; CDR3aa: CASSLPLRTSGGAKETQYF; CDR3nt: TGCGCCAGCAGCTTGCCCCTAAGGACTAGCGGGGGGGCAAAAGAGACCCAGTACTTC
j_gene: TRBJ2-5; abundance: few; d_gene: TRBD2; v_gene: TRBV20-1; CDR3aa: CSARDRLASGAQETQYF; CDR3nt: TGCAGTGCTAGAGATAGGTTAGCTAGCGGGGCCCAAGAGACCCAGTACTTC
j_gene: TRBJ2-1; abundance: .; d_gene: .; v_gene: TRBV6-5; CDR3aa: CASTSSSKQFF; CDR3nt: TGTGCCAGCACCTCGTCCTCGAAGCAGTTCTTC
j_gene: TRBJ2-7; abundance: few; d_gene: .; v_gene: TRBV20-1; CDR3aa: CSARRRASYEQYF; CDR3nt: TGCAGTGCTAGACGCAGGGCGAGCTACGAGCAGTACTTC
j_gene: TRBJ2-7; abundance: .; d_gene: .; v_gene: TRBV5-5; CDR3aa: CASSPFRGLKYEQYF; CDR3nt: TGTGCCAGCAGCCCATTCCGGGGGTTGAAATACGAGCAGTACTTC
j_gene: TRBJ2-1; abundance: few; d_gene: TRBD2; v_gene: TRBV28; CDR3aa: CASSEAGGDNEQFF; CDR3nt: TGTGCCAGCAGTGAAGCGGGGGGGGACAATGAGCAGTTCTTC
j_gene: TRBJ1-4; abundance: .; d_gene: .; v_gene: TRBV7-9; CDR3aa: CASSHQRPGAKATNETLFF; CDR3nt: TGTGCCAGCAGCCATCAACGCCCCGGGGCCAAGGCAACTAATGAAACACTGTTTTTT
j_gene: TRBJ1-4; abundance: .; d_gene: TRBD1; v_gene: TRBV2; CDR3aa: CASRTGVKLFF; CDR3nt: TGTGCCAGCCGGACAGGGGTAAAACTGTTTTTT
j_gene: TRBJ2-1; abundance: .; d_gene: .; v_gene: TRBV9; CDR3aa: CASSVEGTGLEETQFF; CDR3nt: TGTGCCAGCAGCGTAGAGGGAACAGGGCTGGAAGAGACCCAGTTCTTC
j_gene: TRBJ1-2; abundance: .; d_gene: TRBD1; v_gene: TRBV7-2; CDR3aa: CASSLAPGQENNGYTF; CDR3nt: TGTGCCAGCAGCTTAGCCCCCGGACAGGAAAATAATGGCTACACCTTC
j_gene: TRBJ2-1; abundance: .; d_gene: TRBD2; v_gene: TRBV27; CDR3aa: CVSSSLLSGGSYNEQFF; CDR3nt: TGTGTCAGCAGTTCCCTACTGAGCGGGGGGTCCTACAATGAGCAGTTCTTC
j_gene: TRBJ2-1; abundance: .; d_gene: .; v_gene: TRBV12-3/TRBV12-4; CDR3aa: CASSSDSYEQFF; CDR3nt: TGTGCCAGCAGTTCCGACTCGTATGAGCAGTTCTTC
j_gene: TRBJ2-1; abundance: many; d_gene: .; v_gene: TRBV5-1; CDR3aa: CASSLVLAYNEQFF; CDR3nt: TGCGCCAGCAGCTTGGTGCTAGCCTACAATGAGCAGTTCTTC
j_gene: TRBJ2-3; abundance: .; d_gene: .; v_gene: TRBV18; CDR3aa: CASSPPSYEHRTDTQYF; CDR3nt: TGTGCCAGCTCACCACCCTCTTATGAGCACCGCACAGATACGCAGTATTTT
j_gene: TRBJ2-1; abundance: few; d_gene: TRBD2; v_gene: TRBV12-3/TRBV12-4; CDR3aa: CASRPLAGGRDEQFF; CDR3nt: TGTGCCAGCAGGCCCCTAGCGGGGGGAAGGGATGAGCAGTTCTTC
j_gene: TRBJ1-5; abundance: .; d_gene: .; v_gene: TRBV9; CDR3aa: CASSADASGRSNQPQHF; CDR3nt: TGTGCCAGCAGCGCTGACGCCTCGGGACGGAGCAATCAGCCCCAGCATTTT
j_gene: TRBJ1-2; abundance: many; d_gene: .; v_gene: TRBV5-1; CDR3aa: CASSLDSDYGYTF; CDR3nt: TGCGCCAGCAGCTTGGACAGTGACTATGGCTACACCTTC